Shown below are 14 T cell receptor beta chains from a single sample sequenced in a study of cytomegalovirus exposure and HLA in healthy donors. A multiplex PCR was run with 60 Vbeta primers and 13 Jbeta primers. Profiled with immunoSEQ multiplex PCR; TCRdb holds only in-frame clones, not every one. Its clone listing holds 68,000 or so clones. What was sequenced was PBMCs. The receptor set was obtained from a boy aged 5-17 years in good health and CMV-seronegative.

In the case of this clone: Other DNA variants within this sample encode the same CDR3. The rearrangement joins TRBV7-9 to TRBJ1-1; D is possibly TRBD1 (5 bases). Germline values: CDR1 SEHNR, CDR2 FQNEAQ (reference sequence). Deletions cut 2 bases from V and 4 bases from J, with 8 bases between. The CDR3 consists of 13 residues. CDR3 in DNA: TGTGCCAGCAGCTTATCGGGGGGCACTGAAGCTTTCTTT. Translation: CASSLSGGTEAFF.

V is TRBV11-3 and J is TRBJ2-3, with 7 nucleotides matching TRBD1. Germline V CDR1 and CDR2: SGHNT, YENEEA. V lost 6 bases, J lost 3 bases, and 15 bases stayed unmatched. This CDR3 is 17 amino acids long. The CDR3 region is CASSPFRTGEGTDTQYF. The CDR3 region has the DNA TGTGCCAGCAGTCCATTCCGGACAGGAGAGGGGACAGATACGCAGTATTTT.

V usage is TRBV29-1 and J usage is TRBJ2-5, with 8 nucleotides matching TRBD1. V was pared by 3 bases and J by 5 bases, with 8 bases of the junction left unmatched. The CDR3 consists of 14 residues. CDR1 and CDR2 from the germline V gene are SQVTM and ANQGSEA. CDR3 sequence reads: CSVDVTGGFETQYF. The DNA for the CDR3 is TGCAGCGTTGATGTAACAGGGGGTTTTGAGACCCAGTACTTC.

The chain employs TRBV30 and TRBJ2-3; 9 bases map to TRBD2. Trimming cost V 4 bases and J 4 bases; bases outside gene matches: 3. The CDR3 sequence is 13 residues long. The V gene's germline CDR1 is GTSNPN and CDR2 SVGIG (reference sequence). The CDR3 region is CAWTSGVSDTQYF. The CDR3 DNA follows: TGTGCCTGGACTAGCGGGGTTTCAGATACGCAGTATTTT.

The rearrangement joins TRBV7-6 to TRBJ1-1, with a tentative D call TRBD1 (5 bases). This CDR3 contains 16 residues. V dropped 1 base and J dropped 2 bases, with 14 bases sitting between them. Germline V gene sequence: CDR1 SGHVS, CDR2 FNYEAQ. The CDR3 nucleotides are TGTGCCAGCAGCTTAGGCCCGGACAACTATAACACTGAAGCTTTCTTT. Amino acid sequence: CASSLGPDNYNTEAFF.

The chain carries TRBV19 and TRBJ1-1; weak D call: TRBD1 (6 bases). This CDR3 contains 13 residues. Trimming removed 8 bases at V and 5 bases at J, with 15 bases between. Germline CDR1 is LNHDA and CDR2 is SQIVND (reference sequence). The CDR3 DNA is TGTGCCAGTTCCTCAGGGGAAAGGACTGAAGCTTTCTTT. Translated, it gives CASSSGERTEAFF.

The chain is built from TRBV18 and TRBJ1-1; 7 bases align to TRBD1. CDR3 length: 15 residues. The V gene's germline CDR1 is KGHSH and CDR2 LQKENI. Losses at the gene ends were 5 bases for V and 0 bases for J; bases not matched to a gene: 6. The CDR3 sequence is CASSTQGQLNTEAFF. CDR3 nucleotide sequence: TGTGCCAGCTCAACCCAGGGACAGTTGAACACTGAAGCTTTCTTT.

The chain recombines TRBV29-1 with TRBJ1-2; unclear D gene. CDR3 length: 14 amino acids. Trimming removed 2 bases at V and 8 bases at J, with 18 bases between. Germline CDR1 and CDR2: SQVTM and ANQGSEA. CDR3 coding DNA: TGCAGCGTTGAAACGGCCACGGGAGGAGACGGCTACACCTTC. Translated: CSVETATGGDGYTF.

This chain joins TRBV6-5 and TRBJ2-7, with TRBD2 matching 8 bases. The germline CDR1 and CDR2 sequences are MNHEY and SVGAGI. The CDR3 covers 15 residues. V lost 2 bases and J lost 6; bases outside the gene matches: 9. This CDR3 reads CASSYAGLVSGEQYF. CDR3 nucleotides: TGTGCCAGCAGTTACGCGGGACTAGTCTCGGGCGAGCAGTACTTC.

V usage is TRBV4-1 and J usage is TRBJ2-1; TRBD2 matches at 10 bases. Germline V gene lookup returns CDR1 MGHRA and CDR2 YSYEKL. The CDR3 runs 16 residues. The V segment lost 5 bases and the J segment 4 bases; nucleotides outside the gene matches: 8. CDR3 in amino acids: CASSSQLAGRYNEQFF. CDR3 DNA sequence: TGCGCCAGCAGCTCCCAACTAGCGGGACGATACAATGAGCAGTTCTTC.

This chain links TRBV27 with TRBJ1-2, with TRBD1 identical over 8 bases. Germline V gene sequence: CDR1 MNHEY, CDR2 SMNVEV (reference sequence). V gave up 7 bases and J gave up 6 bases; unmatched junction bases: 7. The CDR3 contains 13 residues. The CDR3 DNA follows: TGTGCCAGCACAACAGGGGGTGGGGATGGCTACACCTTC. Translation gives CASTTGGGDGYTF.

The V gene is TRBV5-5, the J gene TRBJ1-4; 7 bases line up with TRBD1. The CDR3 spans 16 residues. With 2 bases clipped from V and 5 bases from J, the junction kept 9 bases outside the gene matches. Germline loops: CDR1 SGHKS, CDR2 YYEKEE (reference sequence). CDR3 region: CASSFSVGRGNEKLFF. The CDR3 nucleotides are TGTGCCAGCAGCTTCAGTGTAGGCAGGGGGAATGAAAAACTGTTTTTT.

The chain employs TRBV5-1 and TRBJ1-3; D gene uncertain. Germline V gene sequence: CDR1 SGHRS, CDR2 YFSETQ. There are 17 residues in the CDR3. V was pared by 0 bases and J by 3 bases, with 16 bases between. The CDR3 coding sequence is TGCGCCAGCAGCTTGGAGGGAGGGCAGCATGGTGGAAACACCATATATTTT. Protein sequence: CASSLEGGQHGGNTIYF. The entire variable domain, with the rest obtained from reference TRBV5-1 and TRBJ1-3, is as follows: KAGVTQTPRYLIKTRGQQVTLSCSPISGHRSVSWYQQTPGQGLQFLFEYFSETQRNKGNFPGRFSGRQFSNSRSEMNVSTLELGDSALYLCASSLEGGQHGGNTIYFGEGSWLTVV.

The chain joins TRBV5-5 to TRBJ1-2; D gene uncertain. The CDR3 runs to 13 residues. From germline, CDR1 is SGHKS and CDR2 YYEKEE (reference sequence). V was cut by 0 bases and J by 5 bases, with 8 bases left in between. This chain's CDR3 is CASSLGGLYGYTF. The DNA of the CDR3 is TGTGCCAGCAGCTTGGGAGGGTTATATGGCTACACCTTC.